The 8 T cell receptor beta chains below all came from one sample that was sequenced in a study of shared clonotypes between healthy human individuals (dated by TCRdb to the early 2020s). For the CD8 naive samples, CD45RO-negative cells were positively selected for CCR7, yielding a CD45RA+CCR7+ population from which TemRA cells were excluded. Library creation used the immunoSEQ multiplex PCR assay. TCRdb provides this immuneACCESS table in a form limited to in-frame rearrangements. Some clones are lacking; in checked studies, under half of them reflect an unresolved V gene, and why the rest are absent is not known. The sample table shows under 1 million clones, and around 96% are seen once. Clones ranked in the top ten supply about 0.22% of the sample. What was sequenced was naive CD8+ T cells sorted from blood. The intended sense of this specimen's cell subset or site label: CD45RA+CCR7+. The receptor source for this set is a man younger than 45 in good health.

The gene calls are TRBV4-1 and TRBJ2-7, with 9 nucleotides matching TRBD2. CDR1 is MGHRA and CDR2 is YSYEKL in the germline V gene. Trimming at V came to 4 bases and at J to 4 bases, leaving 5 bases not matched to a gene. The CDR3 extends over 14 amino acids. The CDR3 region is CASSLPGLAYEQYF. In DNA form, the CDR3 reads TGCGCCAGCAGCCTACCGGGACTAGCATACGAGCAGTACTTC.

This clone has a single count. The chain uses TRBV10-1 and TRBJ2-1, with 7 bases aligning to TRBD2. The CDR3 extends over 14 amino acids. Germline V gene data show CDR1 as WNHNN and CDR2 as SYGVQD (reference sequence). The junction had 7 bases not matched to a gene; V was cut back by 4 bases and J by 7 bases. The CDR3 bases are TGCGCCAGCAGTGCAGCGGGAATTAGGAATGAGCAGTTCTTC. Amino acids: CASSAAGIRNEQFF.

The table lists this clone with a count of one. The sample contains more than one DNA sequence encoding this CDR3. V is TRBV9 and J is TRBJ2-7; the D is unclear. Trimming pared 0 bases from V and 2 bases from J, leaving 6 bases between. The CDR3 has 13 residues. Germline CDR1 and CDR2: SGDLS and YYNGEE. The CDR3 nucleotides are TGTGCCAGCAGCGTAGGCACGACCTACGAGCAGTACTTC. Translated, it gives CASSVGTTYEQYF. Full variable domain (remainder filled in from reference TRBV9 and TRBJ2-7): DSGVTQTPKHLITATGQRVTLRCSPRSGDLSVYWYQQSLDQGLQFLIQYYNGEERAKGNILERFSAQQFPDLHSELNLSSLELGDSALYFCASSVGTTYEQYFGPGTRLTVT.

The rearrangement uses TRBV9 and TRBJ2-3; 11 bases match TRBD1. Per germline, CDR1 SGDLS and CDR2 YYNGEE. Unmatched junction bases numbered 5, after V lost 3 bases and J lost 5 bases. The CDR3 totals 15 residues. The CDR3 DNA reads TGTGCCAGCAGCGGGACAGGGGGCGAAGGAGATACGCAGTATTTT. This gives the protein CASSGTGGEGDTQYF.

The chain carries TRBV11-2 and TRBJ2-5, with TRBD2 matching over 14 bases. With 5 bases clipped from V and 5 bases from J, the junction kept 7 bases outside the gene matches. The CDR3 runs 16 residues. Germline CDR1 SGHAT, CDR2 FQNNGV. CDR3 region: CASSPGLAGVEETQYF. The CDR3 nucleotides are TGTGCCAGCAGCCCGGGACTAGCGGGAGTCGAGGAGACCCAGTACTTC.

CDR3 sequence reads: CASSFGSGRAIYNEQFF. In nucleotides, the CDR3 is TGTGCCAGCAGCTTTGGTAGCGGGAGGGCAATCTACAATGAGCAGTTCTTC. The chain carries TRBV7-9 and TRBJ2-1, with 11 positions matching TRBD2. CDR3 length: 17 amino acids. Germline V gives CDR1 SEHNR, CDR2 FQNEAQ (reference sequence). The V segment lost 3 bases and the J segment 3 bases; nucleotides outside the gene matches: 7.

A single count supports this clone. Here the CDR3 reads CASSLEGPVNYEQYF. As DNA, the CDR3 is TGTGCCAGCAGCTTAGAAGGGCCCGTGAACTACGAGCAGTACTTC. The chain employs TRBV7-6 and TRBJ2-7; D remains ambiguous. CDR1 is SGHVS, CDR2 FNYEAQ, per germline. This CDR3 is 15 amino acids long. Trimming removed 1 base from V and 3 bases from J, with 13 bases in between.

The chain carries TRBV6-5 and TRBJ2-7, with 7 bases aligning to TRBD2. Looked up from germline, CDR1 is MNHEY and CDR2 is SVGAGI. The CDR3 spans 15 residues. After removal of 6 bases from V and 4 bases from J, the junction contained 12 bases not matched to a gene. CDR3 nucleotides: TGTGCCAGCAGCCCATTAGCGGGCCTCCATTACGAGCAGTACTTC. Protein: CASSPLAGLHYEQYF.